There are a few counts of the clone carrying this TCR beta chain. Using its own MiXCR run on the RT-PCR reads, TCRdb lists one record per CDR3 protein. The table lists 550,000 to 750,000 distinct CDR3 sequences, 11% to 15% of them singletons. The CDR3 is 12 amino acids. V lost 7 bases, J lost 12 bases, and 18 bases lay in between. Germline values: CDR1 SEHNR, CDR2 FQNEAQ (reference sequence). The TCR sequence derives from a female donor in good health, serving as a healthy control. The rearrangement joins TRBV7-9 to TRBJ1-1; TRBD1 might be the D (6 bases). The specimen sequenced was memory CD4+ T cells from blood. The CDR3 region has the DNA TGTGCCAGCAACGAGGCGGGGGGCCCATCTTTCTTT. This translates into CASNEAGGPSFF.